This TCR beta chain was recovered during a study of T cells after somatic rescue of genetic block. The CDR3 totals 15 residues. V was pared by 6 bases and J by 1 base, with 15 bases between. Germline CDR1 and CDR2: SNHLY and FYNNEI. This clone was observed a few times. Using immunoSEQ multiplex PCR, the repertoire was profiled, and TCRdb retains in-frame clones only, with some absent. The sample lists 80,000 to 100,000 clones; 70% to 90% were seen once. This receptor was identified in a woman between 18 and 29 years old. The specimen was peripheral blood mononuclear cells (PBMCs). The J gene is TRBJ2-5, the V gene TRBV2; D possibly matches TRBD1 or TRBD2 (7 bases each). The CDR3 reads CASRTGRAGQETQYF. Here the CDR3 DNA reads TGTGCCAGCAGGACAGGGAGGGCCGGCCAAGAGACCCAGTACTTC.